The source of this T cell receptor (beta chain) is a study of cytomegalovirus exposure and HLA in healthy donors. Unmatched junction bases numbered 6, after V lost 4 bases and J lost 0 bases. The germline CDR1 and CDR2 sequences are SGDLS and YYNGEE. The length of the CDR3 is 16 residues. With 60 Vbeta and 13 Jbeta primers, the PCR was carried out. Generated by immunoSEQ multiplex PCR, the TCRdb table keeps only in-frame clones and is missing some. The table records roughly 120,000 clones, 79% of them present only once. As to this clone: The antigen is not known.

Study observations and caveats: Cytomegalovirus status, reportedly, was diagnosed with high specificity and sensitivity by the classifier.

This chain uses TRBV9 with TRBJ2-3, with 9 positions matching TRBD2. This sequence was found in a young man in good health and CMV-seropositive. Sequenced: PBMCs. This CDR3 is CASSPRTSASTDTQYF. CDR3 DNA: TGTGCCAGCAGCCCTAGGACTAGCGCTAGCACAGATACGCAGTATTTT.